Listed below are T cell receptor beta chains from one sample, sequenced in a study of cytomegalovirus exposure and HLA in healthy donors. Generated by immunoSEQ multiplex PCR, the TCRdb table keeps only in-frame clones and is missing some. Here the sample spans approximately 140,000 clones, over 75% being singletons. Sequences were obtained from PBMCs. Receptor source: a young man in good health and CMV-seronegative. Each CDR3 is given with its conserved first and last residue. The D gene is left open where the match is weak. Not every row has a clone size; where given, it reads once, few, many or a size class.

>14|TRBD1|TRBV25-1|TRBJ2-7|-
CASSYRGEAYEQYF
TGTGCCAGCAGCTACAGGGGAGAGGCCTACGAGCAGTACTTC
>12|-|TRBV14|TRBJ2-7|few
CASSPSRREQYF
TGTGCCAGCAGCCCATCAAGGAGGGAGCAGTACTTC
>16|TRBD1|TRBV5-5|TRBJ2-2|-
CASSPGQGAGTGELFF
TGTGCCAGCAGCCCAGGACAGGGGGCGGGCACCGGGGAGCTGTTTTTT
>11|-|TRBV7-9|TRBJ2-1|-
CASSLESGQFF
TGTGCCAGCAGCTTAGAGTCAGGACAGTTCTTC
>14|-|TRBV6-6|TRBJ2-4|once
CASTDFLSGNIQYF
TGTGCCAGCACAGACTTTTTGTCCGGGAACATTCAGTACTTC
>16|TRBD1|TRBV4-1|TRBJ1-5|-
CASSQGAGTGGQPQHF
TGCGCCAGCAGCCAGGGAGCCGGGACAGGGGGACAGCCCCAGCATTTT
>16|-|TRBV7-9|TRBJ2-7|-
CASSLERDMRIYEQYF
TGTGCCAGCAGCTTAGAAAGGGACATGCGCATTTACGAGCAGTACTTC
>14|-|TRBV27|TRBJ2-7|-
CASSPLDKHYEQYF
TGTGCCAGCAGTCCCCTGGACAAACACTACGAGCAGTACTTC
>16|TRBD1|TRBV28|TRBJ1-2|once
CASSLLLGQGGTGYTF
TGTGCCAGCAGTTTACTCCTCGGACAGGGAGGAACTGGCTACACCTTC
>14|-|TRBV5-1|TRBJ2-5|-
CASSLSSVRETQYF
TGCGCCAGCAGCTTGTCTTCAGTCCGCGAGACCCAGTACTTC
>15|TRBD1|TRBV7-3|TRBJ2-3|-
CASSPGQPRTDTQYF
TGTGCCAGCAGCCCGGGACAGCCGCGCACAGATACGCAGTATTTT
>15|-|TRBV19|TRBJ2-7|-
CASSEQTAYSYEQYF
TGTGCCAGTAGTGAACAGACAGCATATTCCTACGAGCAGTACTTC
>18|-|TRBV12-5|TRBJ2-1|-
CASGLPPWARRTYNEQFF
TGTGCTAGTGGTTTGCCCCCCTGGGCCCGCCGAACCTACAATGAGCAGTTCTTC
>15|-|TRBV28|TRBJ1-4|once
CASTPGGRESEKLFF
TGTGCCAGCACCCCAGGAGGGAGGGAGTCGGAGAAACTGTTTTTT
>15|-|TRBV7-9|TRBJ2-2|-
CASSLVWTDTGELFF
TGTGCCAGCAGCTTAGTGTGGACTGACACCGGGGAGCTGTTTTTT
>13|-|TRBV6-5|TRBJ2-2|-
CASSSDKTGELFF
TGTGCCAGCAGTTCCGACAAGACCGGGGAGCTGTTTTTT
>16|-|TRBV5-1|TRBJ2-6|-
CASSLEQGSGANVLTF
TGCGCCAGCAGCTTGGAACAGGGCTCTGGGGCCAACGTCCTGACTTTC
>12|-|TRBV5-1|TRBJ1-2|few
CASRGGNYGYTF
TGCGCCAGCAGAGGGGGAAACTATGGCTACACCTTC
>13|-|TRBV29-1|TRBJ1-2|-
CSVDKRLVHGYTF
TGCAGCGTTGACAAGCGGCTGGTACATGGCTACACCTTC
>15|TRBD2|TRBV7-7|TRBJ2-1|-
CASSLGTSLYNEQFF
TGTGCTAGCAGCTTAGGGACTAGTTTGTACAATGAGCAGTTCTTC
>14|-|TRBV7-2|TRBJ1-2|-
CASSPLGTPYGYTF
TGTGCCAGCAGCCCCCTTGGGACTCCTTATGGCTACACCTTC
>14|-|TRBV7-9|TRBJ1-1|few
CASSFPRVGTEAFF
TGTGCCAGCAGCTTTCCCAGGGTAGGCACTGAAGCTTTCTTT
>16|-|TRBV13|TRBJ2-3|-
CASSPIRGSSGDTQYF
TGTGCCAGCAGCCCAATAAGGGGAAGTAGCGGAGATACGCAGTATTTT
>13|-|TRBV7-9|TRBJ2-2|-
CASSIRVTGELFF
TGTGCCAGCAGCATCAGGGTTACCGGGGAGCTGTTTTTT
>16|TRBD2|TRBV19|TRBJ2-2|-
CASRRREREATGELFF
TGTGCCAGTAGGCGCCGAGAGCGGGAGGCCACCGGGGAGCTGTTTTTT
>13|TRBD1|TRBV4-1|TRBJ1-6|-
CASSQQGDSPLHF
TGCGCCAGCAGCCAACAGGGGGATTCACCCCTCCACTTT
>15|TRBD1|TRBV28|TRBJ2-7|-
CASSSVGTESYEQYF
TGTGCCAGCAGTTCGGTTGGGACAGAGTCCTACGAGCAGTACTTC
>18|TRBD1|TRBV15|TRBJ2-6|-
CATSGPGTGQRGANVLTF
TGTGCCACCAGCGGACCGGGGACAGGCCAACGTGGGGCCAACGTCCTGACTTTC
>13|-|TRBV29-1|TRBJ1-2|once
CSVALLEEDGYTF
TGCAGCGTTGCCTTGTTGGAGGAGGATGGCTACACCTTC
>16|TRBD1|TRBV13|TRBJ1-5|-
CASSSRVTGGLQPQHF
TGTGCCAGCAGCTCTCGGGTCACAGGGGGGCTTCAGCCCCAGCATTTT
>15|TRBD2|TRBV5-1|TRBJ2-5|-
CASSLDVASGGTQYF
TGCGCCAGCAGCTTGGACGTAGCTTCGGGAGGGACCCAGTACTTC
>15|TRBD2|TRBV2|TRBJ2-3|-
CAINSASGDPDTQYF
TGTGCCATAAACTCCGCTAGCGGGGACCCGGATACGCAGTATTTT
>18|TRBD2|TRBV6-1|TRBJ2-3|-
CASSGPGLAGGRGDTQYF
TGTGCCAGCAGTGGACCGGGACTAGCGGGAGGGCGTGGAGATACGCAGTATTTT
>15|TRBD2|TRBV29-1|TRBJ2-3|-
CSARTSGVSTDTQYF
TGCAGCGCACGGACTAGCGGGGTTAGCACAGATACGCAGTATTTT
>14|TRBD1|TRBV9|TRBJ2-7|-
CASSAGTGIYEQYF
TGTGCCAGCAGTGCCGGGACAGGTATCTACGAGCAGTACTTC
>14|TRBD2|TRBV2|TRBJ2-7|-
CASSPGLGSYEQYF
TGTGCCAGCAGTCCGGGACTAGGATCCTACGAGCAGTACTTC
>14|-|TRBV6-5|TRBJ1-5|-
CASSYSRGSQPQHF
TGTGCCAGCAGTTACTCAAGGGGGTCCCAGCCCCAGCATTTT
>15|-|TRBV28|TRBJ2-2|-
CASSGGWGSTGELFF
TGTGCCAGCAGTGGGGGCTGGGGGAGTACCGGGGAGCTGTTTTTT
>10|-|TRBV21-1|TRBJ1-1|few
CAREGREAFF
TGTGCCAGAGAGGGCAGAGAAGCTTTCTTT
>15|-|TRBV12-5|TRBJ1-3|-
CASGLGGGSGNTIYF
TGTGCTAGTGGCTTGGGGGGGGGCTCTGGAAACACCATATATTTT
>13|-|TRBV28|TRBJ1-1|-
CASSSLGGREAFF
TGTGCCAGCAGTTCTCTAGGAGGTAGAGAAGCTTTCTTT
>15|-|TRBV6-5|TRBJ2-7|-
CASSSLGSNSYEQYF
TGTGCCAGCAGTTCTTTGGGCTCAAACTCCTACGAGCAGTACTTC
>16|TRBD1|TRBV2|TRBJ2-4|-
CASRDRAQLAKNIQYF
TGTGCCAGCCGAGACAGGGCTCAGCTAGCCAAAAACATTCAGTACTTC